This T cell receptor beta chain was recovered during a study of a mutant IDH1 vaccine in newly diagnosed glioma. Turning to the study itself: Visit V12 happened at week 35; visit V13 happened at week 47.

Unmatched junction bases numbered 7, after V lost 5 bases and J lost 6 bases. Germline CDR1 PRHDT, CDR2 FYEKMQ (reference sequence). The CDR3 spans 14 residues. Measured with immunoSEQ multiplex PCR; TCRdb has only the in-frame clones, and not every one. The sample includes roughly 32,000 clones, about 82% of them seen just once. Time point here: week 35, safety follow-up. Every single dose of the vaccine, 300 ug of mutant IDH1 20-mer peptide, came with topical imiquimod. This clone was observed once. Its target is unknown. The material was PBMCs, obtained from a glioma patient whose treatment included an IDH1 peptide vaccine. This sequence was found in a man in his forties with glioma. Some clones in this sample may be carry-over from other donors' samples. V gene TRBV13 combines with J gene TRBJ1-1, with 9 nucleotides matching TRBD1. CDR3 protein: CASSPDRGPAEAFF. For the CDR3, the DNA is TGTGCCAGCAGCCCGGACAGGGGTCCCGCTGAAGCTTTCTTT.